Reported below is one T cell receptor (beta chain). Antigen unknown. The PCR was carried out with 60 Vbeta primers and 13 Jbeta primers. Using immunoSEQ multiplex PCR, the repertoire was profiled, and TCRdb retains in-frame clones only, with some absent. The sample holds 110,000 or so clones, roughly four fifths seen once. Germline lookup yields CDR1 MNHNY and CDR2 SVGAGI (reference sequence). Trimming cost V 7 bases and J 2 bases; bases outside gene matches: 7. The CDR3 spans 15 residues. Though nominally healthy at sampling, donors likely had unrecorded immune exposures. The source of the sample is a study of cytomegalovirus exposure and HLA in healthy donors. General observations from the study: An analysis was carried out later, and it reportedly showed fewer N-insertions in an Asian-associated ancestry cluster than the approximately 710-donor mean. Clonal expansion was found to be greater in HLA-associated TCR beta chains than in equally common others in a later analysis.

This receptor was taken from a woman between 18 and 30 years old in good health and CMV-seronegative. Sequencing used PBMCs. The chain links TRBV6-6 to TRBJ2-7, with 11 bases lining up with TRBD2. In nucleotides, the CDR3 is TGTGCCAGCATTATGGTAGCGGGAGGGCCCTACGAGCAGTACTTC. Translated, it gives CASIMVAGGPYEQYF.